This T cell receptor beta chain originates from a study of OX40 agonist ivuxolimab in advanced cancers. The wider study: Patients received intravenous ivuxolimab every 2 weeks at 0.01 to 10 mg/kg. A history of anti-PD-1, anti-PD-L1 or anti-CTLA-4 therapy was acceptable, and around 36% had some.

With 1 base removed from V and 3 bases from J, the gap between germline ends came to 8 bases. Per the germline V gene, CDR1 is SGHKS and CDR2 is YYEKEE (reference sequence). The CDR3 is made up of 13 amino acids. Autoimmune disease history or systemic immunosuppression excluded patients. The protocol was immunoSEQ multiplex PCR, while the TCRdb copy is restricted to in-frame clones and leaves out a portion. The sample gives 40,000 to 55,000 clones, roughly 90% of which show up once; about 16% is in the top ten. The J gene is TRBJ2-7, the V gene TRBV5-5; D gene unclear. This TCR was recovered from an adult with an advanced solid tumor such as melanoma, head and neck, liver or kidney cancer. This material consisted of CD4+ or CD8+ T cells sorted from blood, taken in a trial of the OX40 agonist ivuxolimab. CDR3 protein: CASSLYPGYEQYF. The CDR3 DNA sequence: TGTGCCAGCAGCTTGTACCCGGGCTACGAGCAGTACTTC.